This TCR beta chain was recovered during a study of T-cell reconstitution after alpha-beta-depleted transplantation in children. Preparation of the TCRbeta library used unique molecular identifiers. TCRdb reprocessed the PCR reads via MiXCR and lists one record per CDR3 protein. Among about 230,000 distinct CDR3 sequences listed, 9.7% were seen once. The CDR3 runs to 15 residues. Germline V CDR1 and CDR2: SGHRS, YFSETQ. V was trimmed by 0 bases and J by 2 bases, leaving 12 bases between them. This clonotype was recorded many times. The specimen was PBMCs from the stem cell graft donor, collected from the stem cell graft. J is TRBJ2-7 and V is TRBV5-1, with D possibly called TRBD1 or TRBD2 (5 bases each). The sequence derives from a human donor who donated a stem cell graft to a child with SCID. CDR3 amino acids: CASSLVRGEAYEQYF. CDR3 DNA: TGCGCCAGCAGCTTGGTTAGGGGAGAAGCCTACGAGCAGTACTTC.